The 7 T cell receptor beta chains reported below all come from one sample, sequenced in a study of cytomegalovirus exposure and HLA in healthy donors. Libraries were prepared by immunoSEQ multiplex PCR; TCRdb keeps only in-frame clonotypes and omits some of them. This sample carries around 190,000 clones, 81% of them seen once, and the ten largest clones take about 1.2%. The sample was PBMCs. The receptors come from a woman younger than 45 in good health and CMV-seronegative.

The rearrangement links TRBV6-1 to TRBJ1-5; D might be TRBD1 (6 bases). Germline V gives CDR1 MNHNS, CDR2 SASEGT. Trimming shortened V by 5 bases and J by 0 bases, and 11 bases separated the two germline ends. The CDR3 has 15 residues. This CDR3 is CASSTLDSSNQPQHF. CDR3 DNA sequence: TGTGCCAGCAGTACTCTGGACAGTAGCAATCAGCCCCAGCATTTT.

The chain employs TRBV18 and TRBJ1-1, with a possible D match to TRBD1 (5 bases). V was pared by 4 bases and J by 0 bases, with 9 bases between. The CDR3 has 14 amino acids. Germline V CDR1 and CDR2: KGHSH, LQKENI. The CDR3 here is CASSRGDLNTEAFF. The CDR3 coding sequence is TGTGCCAGCTCACGAGGGGACTTGAACACTGAAGCTTTCTTT.

CDR3 coding DNA: TGCGCCAGCAGCTTGGATTTCGGCAGGGTCGGTGAAAAACTGTTTTTT. It codes for CASSLDFGRVGEKLFF. The chain combines TRBV5-1 with TRBJ1-4, with D perhaps matching TRBD1 (5 bases). Germline V lookup: CDR1 SGHRS, CDR2 YFSETQ. The CDR3 runs 16 residues. The ends were cut back, 0 bases at V and 7 bases at J, with 16 bases in the middle.

The CDR3 loop is CASRESGTGGYEQFF. The CDR3 DNA follows: TGTGCCAGCCGAGAATCCGGGACAGGGGGCTATGAGCAGTTCTTC. The chain recombines TRBV19 with TRBJ2-1, with 12 positions matching TRBD1. This CDR3 is 15 amino acids long. In germline, CDR1 is LNHDA, CDR2 SQIVND (reference sequence). Trimming at V came to 9 bases and at J to 8 bases, leaving 11 bases not matched to a gene.

The V and J genes are TRBV6-1 and TRBJ2-7, with a tentative D call TRBD1 (5 bases). Germline CDR1 and CDR2: MNHNS and SASEGT. V shed 5 bases and J shed 2 bases, with 10 bases lying between them. CDR3 length: 13 residues. The CDR3 DNA reads TGTGCCAGCAGTAGGGGATCAGCCTACGAGCAGTACTTC. Amino acids: CASSRGSAYEQYF.

This clone was counted a single time. The chain joins TRBV5-1 to TRBJ1-3; D is unresolved. Germline V gives CDR1 SGHRS, CDR2 YFSETQ. This CDR3 region has 15 residues. With 4 bases removed from V and 2 bases from J, the gap between germline ends came to 13 bases. For the CDR3, the DNA is TGCGCCAGCAGCGAGCCGGGGTTCGCTGGAAACACCATATATTTT. It yields the protein CASSEPGFAGNTIYF.

The chain combines TRBV7-9 with TRBJ2-7; weak D call: TRBD1 (6 bases). Trimming took off 3 bases at V and 3 bases at J, with 15 bases between the two ends. Germline values: CDR1 SEHNR, CDR2 FQNEAQ (reference sequence). The CDR3 has 15 amino acids. This CDR3 reads CASSFGVGQIYEQYF. DNA of the CDR3: TGTGCCAGCAGCTTTGGAGTCGGACAGATCTACGAGCAGTACTTC.